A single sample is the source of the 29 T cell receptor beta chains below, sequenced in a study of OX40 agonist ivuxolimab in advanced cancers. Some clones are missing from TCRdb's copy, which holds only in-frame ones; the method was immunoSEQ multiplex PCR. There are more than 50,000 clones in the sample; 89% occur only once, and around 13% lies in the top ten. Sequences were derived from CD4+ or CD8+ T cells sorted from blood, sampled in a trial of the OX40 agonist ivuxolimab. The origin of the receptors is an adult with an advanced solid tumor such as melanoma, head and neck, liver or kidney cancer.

In nucleotides, the CDR3 is TGTGCCAGCCGATCCGAAAGGATAAAAGCCAATGAGCAGTTCTTC. Translating it yields CASRSERIKANEQFF. The chain carries TRBV6-1 and TRBJ2-1; no clear D. Germline CDR1 reads MNHNS; CDR2 reads SASEGT. The CDR3 covers 15 residues. Trimming took 8 bases from V and 6 from J, leaving 20 bases between them.

The CDR3 coding sequence is TGTGCCAGCAGCTCGGCGGACCTTAGCTCCTACAATGAGCAGTTCTTC. Protein: CASSSADLSSYNEQFF. V is TRBV7-8 and J is TRBJ2-1; D unresolved. Germline V lookup: CDR1 SGHVS, CDR2 FQNEAQ. The CDR3 runs 16 residues. V was pared by 4 bases and J by 0 bases, with 13 bases between.

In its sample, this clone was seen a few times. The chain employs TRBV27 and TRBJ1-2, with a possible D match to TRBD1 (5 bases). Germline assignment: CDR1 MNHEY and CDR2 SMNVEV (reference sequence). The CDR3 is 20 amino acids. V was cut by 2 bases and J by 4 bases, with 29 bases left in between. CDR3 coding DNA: TGTGCCAGCAGTTTAAATAGTTTGGCGGCAGACAGCGTATACTCCTATGGCTACACCTTC. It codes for CASSLNSLAADSVYSYGYTF.

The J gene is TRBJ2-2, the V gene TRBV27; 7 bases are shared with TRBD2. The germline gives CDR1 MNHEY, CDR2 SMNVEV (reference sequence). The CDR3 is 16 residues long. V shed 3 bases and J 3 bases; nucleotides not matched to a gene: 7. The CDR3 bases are TGTGCCAGCAGTTTTATTCCTAGCGGTTACACCGGGGAGCTGTTTTTT. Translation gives CASSFIPSGYTGELFF.

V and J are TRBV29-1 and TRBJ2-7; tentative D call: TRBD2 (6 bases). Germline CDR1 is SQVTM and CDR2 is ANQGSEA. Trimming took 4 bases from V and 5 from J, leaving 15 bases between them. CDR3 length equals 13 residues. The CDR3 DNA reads TGCAGCGTTGCATGGGGGGTTGAGAACGAGCAGTACTTC. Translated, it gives CSVAWGVENEQYF.

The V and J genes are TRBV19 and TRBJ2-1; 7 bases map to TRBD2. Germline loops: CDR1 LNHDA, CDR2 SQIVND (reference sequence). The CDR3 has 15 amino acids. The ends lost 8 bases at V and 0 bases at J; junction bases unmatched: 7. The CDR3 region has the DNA TGTGCCAGTGGGCGACTAGCTAGCTCCTACAATGAGCAGTTCTTC. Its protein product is CASGRLASSYNEQFF.

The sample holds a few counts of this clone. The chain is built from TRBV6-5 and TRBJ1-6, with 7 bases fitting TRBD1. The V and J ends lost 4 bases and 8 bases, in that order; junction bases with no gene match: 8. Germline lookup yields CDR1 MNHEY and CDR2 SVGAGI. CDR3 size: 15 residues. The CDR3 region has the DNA TGTGCCAGCAGTTCCTGGACAGGCGGAGATTCACCCCTCCACTTT. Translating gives CASSSWTGGDSPLHF.

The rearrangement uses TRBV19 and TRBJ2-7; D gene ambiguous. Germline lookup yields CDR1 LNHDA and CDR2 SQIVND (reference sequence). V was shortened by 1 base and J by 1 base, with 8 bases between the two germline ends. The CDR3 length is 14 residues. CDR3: CASSIAAGSYEQYF. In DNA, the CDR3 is TGTGCCAGTAGTATAGCTGCAGGATCCTACGAGCAGTACTTC. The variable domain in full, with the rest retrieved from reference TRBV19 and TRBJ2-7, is DGGITQSPKYLFRKEGQNVTLSCEQNLNHDAMYWYRQDPGQGLRLIYYSQIVNDFQKGDIAEGYSVSREKKESFPLTVTSAQKNPTAFYLCASSIAAGSYEQYFGPGTRLTVT.

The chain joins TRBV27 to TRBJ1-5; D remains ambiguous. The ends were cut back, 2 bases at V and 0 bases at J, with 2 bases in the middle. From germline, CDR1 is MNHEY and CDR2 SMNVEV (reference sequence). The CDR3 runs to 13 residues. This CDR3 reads CASSLVSNQPQHF. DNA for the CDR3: TGTGCCAGCAGTTTAGTTAGCAATCAGCCCCAGCATTTT.

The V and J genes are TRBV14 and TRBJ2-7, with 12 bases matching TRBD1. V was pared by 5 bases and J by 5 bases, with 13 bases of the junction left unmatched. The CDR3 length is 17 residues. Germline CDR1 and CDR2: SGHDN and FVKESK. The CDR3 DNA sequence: TGTGCCAGCAGCGCCGTGCGAAGGGGACAGGGGGCGGACGAGCAGTACTTC. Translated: CASSAVRRGQGADEQYF.

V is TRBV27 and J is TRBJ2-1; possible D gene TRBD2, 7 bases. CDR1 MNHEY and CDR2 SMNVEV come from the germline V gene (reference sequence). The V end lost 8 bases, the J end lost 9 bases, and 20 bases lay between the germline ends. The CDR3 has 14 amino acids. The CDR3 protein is CASGGGGARSEQFF. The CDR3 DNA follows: TGTGCCAGCGGAGGTGGGGGGGCCAGGAGTGAGCAGTTCTTC.

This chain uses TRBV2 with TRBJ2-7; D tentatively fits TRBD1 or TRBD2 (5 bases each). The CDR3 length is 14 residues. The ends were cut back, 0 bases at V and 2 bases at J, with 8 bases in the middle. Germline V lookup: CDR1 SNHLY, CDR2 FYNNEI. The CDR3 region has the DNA TGTGCCAGCAGTGAAGCGGGACGGACCTACGAGCAGTACTTC. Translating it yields CASSEAGRTYEQYF.

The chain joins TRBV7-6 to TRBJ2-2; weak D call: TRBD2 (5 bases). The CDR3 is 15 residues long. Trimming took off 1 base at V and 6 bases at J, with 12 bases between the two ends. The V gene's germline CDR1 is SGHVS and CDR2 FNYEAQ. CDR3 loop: CASSLGGGGSGELFF. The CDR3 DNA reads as TGTGCCAGCAGCTTAGGAGGAGGAGGTTCCGGGGAGCTGTTTTTT.

CDR3 nucleotides: TGCGCCAGCAGTGAAAGGGAGGGTCAGCCCCAGCATTTT. Translated: CASSEREGQPQHF. This sequence joins TRBV10-1 and TRBJ1-5; D gene ambiguous. The CDR3 spans 13 residues. With 3 bases removed from V and 6 bases from J, the gap between germline ends came to 9 bases. Per germline, CDR1 WNHNN and CDR2 SYGVQD (reference sequence).

CDR3 nucleotides: TGCGCCAGCAGGGGAGGGCAGGAGCCTTCCATGAACACTGAAGCTTTCTTT. Translating it yields CASRGGQEPSMNTEAFF. This chain joins TRBV5-1 and TRBJ1-1; the D is unclear. The germline gives CDR1 SGHRS, CDR2 YFSETQ. V lost 5 bases, J lost 0 bases, and 20 bases lay in between. This CDR3 spans 17 amino acids.

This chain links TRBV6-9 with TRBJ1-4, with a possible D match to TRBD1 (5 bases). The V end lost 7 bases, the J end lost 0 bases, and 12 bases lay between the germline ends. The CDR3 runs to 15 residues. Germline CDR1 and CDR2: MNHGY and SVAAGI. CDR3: CASNFGAATNEKLFF. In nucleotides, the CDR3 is TGTGCCAGCAACTTCGGGGCTGCAACTAATGAAAAACTGTTTTTT.

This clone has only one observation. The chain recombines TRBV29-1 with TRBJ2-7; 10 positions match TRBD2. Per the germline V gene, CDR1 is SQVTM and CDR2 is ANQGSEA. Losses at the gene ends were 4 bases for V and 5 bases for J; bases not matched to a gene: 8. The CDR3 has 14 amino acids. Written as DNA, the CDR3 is TGCAGCGTTGTTAGGCCTAGCGGGAGTCACGAGCAGTACTTC. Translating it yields CSVVRPSGSHEQYF.

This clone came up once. DNA for the CDR3: TGTGCCAGCAGTGAAGTCCCTAACTACGCCTTCACAGATACGCAGTATTTT. Amino acid sequence: CASSEVPNYAFTDTQYF. The chain joins TRBV6-1 to TRBJ2-3; D gene ambiguous. In germline, CDR1 is MNHNS, CDR2 SASEGT. CDR3 length equals 17 residues. V shed 1 base and J shed 2 bases, with 16 bases lying between them.

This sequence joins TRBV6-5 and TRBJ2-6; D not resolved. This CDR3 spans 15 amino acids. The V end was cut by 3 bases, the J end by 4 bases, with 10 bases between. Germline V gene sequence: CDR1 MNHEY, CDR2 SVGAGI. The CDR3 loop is CASSYVGAGANVLTF. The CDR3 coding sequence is TGTGCCAGCAGTTATGTTGGTGCAGGGGCCAACGTCCTGACTTTC.

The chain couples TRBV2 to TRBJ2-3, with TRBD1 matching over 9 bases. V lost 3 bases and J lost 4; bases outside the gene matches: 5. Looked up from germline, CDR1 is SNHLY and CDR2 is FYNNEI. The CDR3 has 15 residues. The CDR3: CASSDRQGGADTQYF. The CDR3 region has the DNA TGTGCCAGCAGTGACAGACAGGGGGGGGCAGATACGCAGTATTTT. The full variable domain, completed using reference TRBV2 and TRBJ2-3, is EPEVTQTPSHQVTQMGQEVILRCVPISNHLYFYWYRQILGQKVEFLVSFYNNEISEKSEIFDDQFSVERPDGSNFTLKIRSTKLEDSAMYFCASSDRQGGADTQYFGPGTRLTVL.

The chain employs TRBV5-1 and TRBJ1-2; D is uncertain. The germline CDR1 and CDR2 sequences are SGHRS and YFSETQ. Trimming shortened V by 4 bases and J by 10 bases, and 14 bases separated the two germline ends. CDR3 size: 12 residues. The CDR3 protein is CASSNRGPDYTF. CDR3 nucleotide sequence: TGCGCCAGCAGCAACCGCGGACCGGACTACACCTTC.

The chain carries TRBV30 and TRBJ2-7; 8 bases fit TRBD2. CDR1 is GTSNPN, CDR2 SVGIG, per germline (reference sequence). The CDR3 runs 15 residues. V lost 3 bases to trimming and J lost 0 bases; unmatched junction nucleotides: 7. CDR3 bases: TGTGCCTGGAGGACCCTAGCGGGCCTCTCCTACGAGCAGTACTTC. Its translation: CAWRTLAGLSYEQYF.

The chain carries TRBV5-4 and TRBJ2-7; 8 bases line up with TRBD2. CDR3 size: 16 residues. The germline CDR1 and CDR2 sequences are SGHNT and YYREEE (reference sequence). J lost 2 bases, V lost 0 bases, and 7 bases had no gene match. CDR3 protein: CASSLDLAGGTYEQYF. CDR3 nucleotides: TGTGCCAGCAGCTTGGATTTGGCGGGGGGAACCTACGAGCAGTACTTC.

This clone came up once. DNA of the CDR3: TGTGCCAGCAGTGAAGTGGGCTACGAGCAGTACTTC. As protein: CASSEVGYEQYF. The chain carries TRBV6-1 and TRBJ2-7, with D unclear. The CDR3 consists of 12 residues. V dropped 1 base and J dropped 3 bases, with 4 bases sitting between them. Germline-derived CDR1 and CDR2 are MNHNS and SASEGT.

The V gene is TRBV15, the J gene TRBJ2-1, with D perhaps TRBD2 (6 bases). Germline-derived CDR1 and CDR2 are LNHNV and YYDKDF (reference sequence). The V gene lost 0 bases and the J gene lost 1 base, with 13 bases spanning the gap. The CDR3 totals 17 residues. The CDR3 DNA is TGTGCCACCAGCAGAGATCTTAGCGGAGTTTCCTACAATGAGCAGTTCTTC. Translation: CATSRDLSGVSYNEQFF.

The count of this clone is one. The CDR3 DNA sequence: TGTGCCAGCAGCTCCCAAGACAGGTTCTATGGCTACACCTTC. Residues: CASSSQDRFYGYTF. The rearrangement links TRBV13 to TRBJ1-2, with D maybe TRBD1 (6 bases). In germline, CDR1 is PRHDT, CDR2 FYEKMQ (reference sequence). The CDR3 is made up of 14 amino acids. Trimming shortened V by 4 bases and J by 4 bases, and 13 bases separated the two germline ends.

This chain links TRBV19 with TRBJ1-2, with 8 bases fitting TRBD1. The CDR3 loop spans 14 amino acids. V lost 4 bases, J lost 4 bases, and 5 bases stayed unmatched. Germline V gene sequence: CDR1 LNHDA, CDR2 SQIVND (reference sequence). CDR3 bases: TGTGCCAGTAGTACCAGGACAGGGAGCTATGGCTACACCTTC. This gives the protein CASSTRTGSYGYTF.

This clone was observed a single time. As DNA, the CDR3 is TGTGCCAGCTCCAAGGGGACTAGCGGCTACAATGAGCAGTTCTTC. Protein product: CASSKGTSGYNEQFF. The gene calls are TRBV27 and TRBJ2-1; 11 bases map to TRBD2. The trim removed 8 bases at V and 3 bases at J, leaving 6 bases unmatched. Germline CDR1 MNHEY, CDR2 SMNVEV (reference sequence). This CDR3 contains 15 residues.

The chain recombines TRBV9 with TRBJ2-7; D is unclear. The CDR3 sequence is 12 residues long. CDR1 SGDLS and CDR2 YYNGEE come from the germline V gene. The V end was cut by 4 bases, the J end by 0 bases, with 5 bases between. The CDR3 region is CASSSNSYEQYF. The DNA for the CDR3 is TGTGCCAGCAGCTCTAACTCCTACGAGCAGTACTTC.